This T cell receptor (beta chain) was profiled in a study of shared clonotypes between healthy human individuals. Study overall: Per-donor plates numbered three CD4 naive, three CD4 memory, two CD8 naive and one CD8 memory.

Cells designated naive CD8 were CD45RO-negative and were positively selected for CCR7, with terminally differentiated effector memory CD45RA+ cells excluded. A word on this clone: No antigen is known for it.

Regarding the study as a whole: A handful of donors showed sharing of 4.5% to 6% of naive CD4 clonotypes.

The germline gives CDR1 MNHNY, CDR2 SVGAGI (reference sequence). Between the trimmed V and J ends, which lost 8 bases and 0 bases, there was a span of 7 bases. The CDR3 length is 12 residues. Sequencing was at deep level. Sorted subsets were amplified in replicate PCRs using 200 to 250 ng DNA, around 30,000 T cell genomes. The method was immunoSEQ multiplex PCR; TCRdb's version includes in-frame clones alone and lacks a portion of them. The table lists about 2.1 million clones, roughly 95% of them singletons. This receptor was taken from a man aged 18 to 29 in good health. Some clones in this sample may be carry-over from other donors' samples. The specimen sequenced was naive CD8+ T cells from PBMCs. The chain combines TRBV6-6 with TRBJ2-5; D ambiguous. This CDR3 reads CASFRDQETQYF. CDR3 DNA sequence: TGTGCCAGCTTCCGGGACCAAGAGACCCAGTACTTC.